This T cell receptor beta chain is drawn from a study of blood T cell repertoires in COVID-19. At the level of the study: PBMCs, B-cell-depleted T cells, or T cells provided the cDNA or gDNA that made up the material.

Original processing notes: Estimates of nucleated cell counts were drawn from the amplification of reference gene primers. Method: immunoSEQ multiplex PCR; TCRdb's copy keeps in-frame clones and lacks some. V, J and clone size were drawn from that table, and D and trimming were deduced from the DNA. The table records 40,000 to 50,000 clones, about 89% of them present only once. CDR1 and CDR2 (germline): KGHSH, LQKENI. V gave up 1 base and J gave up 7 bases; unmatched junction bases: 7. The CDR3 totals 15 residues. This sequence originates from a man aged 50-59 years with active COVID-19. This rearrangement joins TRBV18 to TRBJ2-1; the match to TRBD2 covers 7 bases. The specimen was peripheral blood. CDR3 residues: CASSPLTGGFNEQFF. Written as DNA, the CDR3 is TGTGCCAGCTCACCACTGACGGGAGGATTTAATGAGCAGTTCTTC.